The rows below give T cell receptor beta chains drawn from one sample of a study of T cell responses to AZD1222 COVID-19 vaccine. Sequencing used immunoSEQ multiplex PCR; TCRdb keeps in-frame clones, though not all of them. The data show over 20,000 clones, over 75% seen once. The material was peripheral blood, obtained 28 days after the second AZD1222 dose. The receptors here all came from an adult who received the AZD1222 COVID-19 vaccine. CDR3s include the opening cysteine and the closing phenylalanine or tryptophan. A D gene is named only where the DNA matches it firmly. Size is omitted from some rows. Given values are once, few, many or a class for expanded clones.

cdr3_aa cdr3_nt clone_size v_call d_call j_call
CASSIGTSGSAWEQYF TGTGCCAGTAGTATTGGGACTAGCGGGAGTGCATGGGAGCAGTACTTC . TRBV19 TRBD2 TRBJ2-7
CASSPRATNEKLFF TGTGCCAGCTCACCGAGGGCAACTAATGAAAAACTGTTTTTT . TRBV18 . TRBJ1-4
CASSLDSLAGGPIQYF TGTGCCAGCAGCTTAGATTCACTAGCGGGAGGGCCTATTCAGTACTTC once TRBV11-2 TRBD2 TRBJ2-4
CASSEQGAGTQYF TGCGCCAGCAGTGAACAGGGGGCTGGGACCCAGTACTTC . TRBV10-2 TRBD1 TRBJ2-5
CASSTGQGLGYTF TGTGCCAGCAGCACTGGACAGGGTCTTGGCTACACCTTC . TRBV7-9 TRBD1 TRBJ1-2
CASSLLEGLEPAQFF TGTGCCAGCAGTCTACTAGAGGGGTTAGAACCGGCCCAGTTCTTC . TRBV28 . TRBJ2-1
CASSPRLGDGELFF TGTGCCAGCAGTCCCCGTCTGGGGGACGGGGAGCTGTTTTTT . TRBV6-2/TRBV6-3 . TRBJ2-2
CASRGDTEAFF TGTGCCAGTAGGGGGGACACTGAAGCTTTCTTT . TRBV19 . TRBJ1-1
CASRDLTGRGEKLFF TGCGCCAGCAGGGACCTGACAGGGAGGGGTGAAAAACTGTTTTTT once TRBV4-1 TRBD1 TRBJ1-4
CASSLGSSGVSYEQYF TGTGCCAGCAGCTTGGGGTCTAGCGGGGTTTCCTACGAGCAGTACTTC . TRBV5-4 TRBD2 TRBJ2-7
CASSWWGLGTGELFF TGTGCCAGCAGTTGGTGGGGTTTGGGGACCGGGGAGCTGTTTTTT few TRBV2 . TRBJ2-2
CAIGGAEDTQYF TGTGCCATAGGGGGCGCGGAAGATACGCAGTATTTT . TRBV2 TRBD1 TRBJ2-3
CASSFRGTNTGELFF TGTGCCAGCAGCTTCCGGGGGACGAACACCGGGGAGCTGTTTTTT . TRBV7-3 . TRBJ2-2
CASSPWTGGSYEQYF TGTGCCAGCAGTCCCTGGACAGGGGGCTCCTACGAGCAGTACTTC . TRBV6-5 TRBD1 TRBJ2-7
CASTQSEGRYEQYF TGTGCCAGCACCCAATCAGAGGGGAGGTACGAGCAGTACTTC . TRBV3-1/TRBV3-2 . TRBJ2-7
CASSVGLARPGTDTQYF TGTGCCAGCAGCGTAGGATTGGCGAGGCCCGGCACAGATACGCAGTATTTT once TRBV9 . TRBJ2-3
CASSRTGLNSPLHF TGCGCCAGCAGCCGGACAGGGCTTAATTCACCCCTCCACTTT . TRBV4-1 TRBD1 TRBJ1-6
CASSLGSSYEQYF TGTGCCAGCAGCTTAGGTTCATCCTACGAGCAGTACTTC . TRBV11-3 . TRBJ2-7
CASSGHFYNEQFF TGTGCCAGCAGCGGACACTTCTACAATGAGCAGTTCTTC . TRBV5-6 . TRBJ2-1
CASSASGRFLFF TGTGCCAGCAGTGCTTCGGGGCGTTTTCTGTTTTTT . TRBV2 . TRBJ1-4
CASSEDRDSYEQYF TGTGCCAGCAGTGAAGACCGGGACAGCTACGAGCAGTACTTC . TRBV2 TRBD1 TRBJ2-7
CASSTFGQASWGYTF TGCGCCAGCAGCACGTTCGGACAGGCCTCCTGGGGCTACACCTTC . TRBV5-1 TRBD1 TRBJ1-2
CASIAGRGYGYTF TGTGCCAGCATTGCAGGGAGAGGATATGGCTACACCTTC . TRBV2 . TRBJ1-2
CASSEQGAREKLFF TGCGCCAGCAGTGAGCAGGGGGCGCGGGAAAAACTGTTTTTT . TRBV10-2 TRBD1 TRBJ1-4
CSVGGLAGGSPDTQYF TGCAGCGTTGGGGGACTAGCGGGAGGGTCGCCAGATACGCAGTATTTT . TRBV29-1 TRBD2 TRBJ2-3
CASTGRSNTGELFF TGTGCGTCCACTGGGCGGTCAAACACCGGGGAGCTGTTTTTT few TRBV7-9 . TRBJ2-2
CASSPDPRTRYNEQFF TGTGCCAGCAGTCCCGACCCGAGAACCCGATACAATGAGCAGTTCTTC . TRBV2 . TRBJ2-1
CANLTGSYEQYF TGTGCCAACCTGACAGGGTCCTACGAGCAGTACTTC few TRBV6-4 TRBD1 TRBJ2-7
CASSPGRGYSNQPQHF TGTGCCAGCAGTCCGGGACGGGGGTATAGCAATCAGCCCCAGCATTTT . TRBV27 . TRBJ1-5
CATSEGVDSFPDTQYF TGTGCCACCAGTGAAGGGGTTGACAGTTTCCCAGATACGCAGTATTTT . TRBV24-1 . TRBJ2-3
CAVQGYLSGRIVSYNEQFF TGTGCCGTACAGGGGTATCTTAGCGGGAGGATCGTCTCCTACAATGAGCAGTTCTTC few TRBV7-9 TRBD2 TRBJ2-1
CASRASGIYEQYF TGTGCCAGCAGGGCTAGCGGGATCTACGAGCAGTACTTC once TRBV25-1 TRBD2 TRBJ2-7
CASSVRQTDSPLHF TGTGCCAGCAGCGTACGACAGACCGATTCACCCCTCCACTTT . TRBV9 . TRBJ1-6
CAISDGRGIGTDTQYF TGTGCCATCAGTGATGGGCGGGGAATCGGCACAGATACGCAGTATTTT . TRBV10-3 . TRBJ2-3
CASSLAPSSSYNEQFF TGTGCCAGCAGCTTAGCCCCCTCGAGCTCCTACAATGAGCAGTTCTTC . TRBV7-2 . TRBJ2-1
CASTLHTEAFF TGTGCCAGCACTCTCCACACTGAAGCTTTCTTT few TRBV2 . TRBJ1-1
CASSPRGDGTDTQYF TGTGCCAGCAGTCCCCGGGGTGACGGCACAGATACGCAGTATTTT . TRBV6-1 . TRBJ2-3
CATSRGGGNQPQHF TGTGCCACCAGCAGAGGCGGGGGGAATCAGCCCCAGCATTTT . TRBV15 . TRBJ1-5
CASSQELNTGELFF TGCGCCAGCAGCCAAGAACTGAACACCGGGGAGCTGTTTTTT . TRBV4-3 . TRBJ2-2
CASSVGPSSYEQYF TGTGCCAGCAGCGTGGGACCAAGCTCCTACGAGCAGTACTTC . TRBV9 . TRBJ2-7
CAIKGQGASNEQFF TGTGCCATCAAGGGACAGGGGGCCTCGAATGAGCAGTTCTTC . TRBV10-3 TRBD1 TRBJ2-1
CASRGGVITEAFF TGCGCCAGCAGAGGGGGTGTAATCACTGAAGCTTTCTTT . TRBV10-2 . TRBJ1-1
CASSPLRGPGANVLTF TGTGCCAGCAGTCCCCTCCGGGGGCCTGGGGCCAACGTCCTGACTTTC . TRBV6-2/TRBV6-3 . TRBJ2-6
CASRPGQGYEQYF TGTGCCAGCAGACCCGGACAGGGCTACGAGCAGTACTTC . TRBV6-5 TRBD1 TRBJ2-7
CASSQTLRNEQFF TGTGCCAGCAGCCAAACTTTGAGGAATGAGCAGTTCTTC . TRBV3-1/TRBV3-2 . TRBJ2-1
CASSLTGHYGYTF TGTGCCAGCAGCTTGACAGGGCACTATGGCTACACCTTC . TRBV5-6 . TRBJ1-2
CASSGLAGGYEQYF TGTGCCAGCAGCGGACTAGCGGGAGGGTACGAGCAGTACTTC . TRBV2 TRBD2 TRBJ2-7
CASSSGQGANYGYTF TGTGCCAGCAGTTCCGGTCAGGGAGCTAACTATGGCTACACCTTC . TRBV27 . TRBJ1-2
CASSFGGNEQFF TGTGCCAGCAGTTTCGGCGGCAATGAGCAGTTCTTC few TRBV27 . TRBJ2-1
CASSTRTSGSSYNEQFF TGTGCCAGTAGTACCCGGACTAGCGGGAGCTCCTACAATGAGCAGTTCTTC . TRBV19 TRBD2 TRBJ2-1
CASSLAAGGRSTDTQYF TGCGCCAGCAGCTTGGCCGCGGGCGGGAGGTCGACAGATACGCAGTATTTT . TRBV5-1 TRBD2 TRBJ2-3
CASSSPHSRETQYF TGTGCCAGCAGTTCCCCCCATAGCAGGGAGACCCAGTACTTC . TRBV28 . TRBJ2-5